The source of this T cell receptor (beta chain) is a study of cytomegalovirus exposure and HLA in healthy donors. The primer mix had 60 Vbeta and 13 Jbeta primers. Only in-frame clones appear in the TCRdb table, and some are missing; sequencing was by immunoSEQ multiplex PCR. Of around 190,000 clones in the sample, 86% are singletons; the top ten hold less than 0.35%. This clone was observed a single time. Its specificity is unknown. The CDR3 covers 15 residues. J gave up 4 bases and V 3 bases, and 3 bases lay outside the gene matches. Germline assignment: CDR1 LNHNV and CDR2 YYDKDF (reference sequence). Study-level results: An Asian-associated ancestry cluster reportedly showed fewer N-insertions than the approximately 630-donor mean in a later analysis. Later on, a genetic analysis was performed. It linked a missense variant in DCLRE1C with V- and J-gene trimming of TCR beta. Further analysis, carried out later, found HLA-associated TCR beta chains more clonally expanded than equally common other chains. CMV serostatus was the sole immune exposure data available.

This receptor was taken from a woman aged 25-40 years in good health and CMV-seronegative. This chain connects TRBV15 to TRBJ2-2, with TRBD2 identical over 9 bases. Sequenced material: PBMCs. For the CDR3, the DNA is TGTGCCACCAGCAGGCGGGAGGGCGGCACCGGGGAGCTGTTTTTT. It encodes CATSRREGGTGELFF.